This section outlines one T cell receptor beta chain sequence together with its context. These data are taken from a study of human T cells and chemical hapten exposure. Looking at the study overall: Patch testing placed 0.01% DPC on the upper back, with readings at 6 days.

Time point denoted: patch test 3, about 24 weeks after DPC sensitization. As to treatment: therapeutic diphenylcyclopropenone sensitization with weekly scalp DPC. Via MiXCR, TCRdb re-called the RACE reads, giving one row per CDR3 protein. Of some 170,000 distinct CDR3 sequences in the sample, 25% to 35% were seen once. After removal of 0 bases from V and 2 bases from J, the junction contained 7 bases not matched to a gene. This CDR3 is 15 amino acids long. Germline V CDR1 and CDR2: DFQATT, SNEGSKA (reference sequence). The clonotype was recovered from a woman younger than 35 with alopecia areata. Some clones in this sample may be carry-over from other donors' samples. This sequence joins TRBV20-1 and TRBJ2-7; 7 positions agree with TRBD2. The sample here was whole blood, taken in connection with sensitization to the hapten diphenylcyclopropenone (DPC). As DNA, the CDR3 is TGCAGTGCTAGAGATCCCGGGAGGTCAGCCTACGAGCAGTACTTC. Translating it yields CSARDPGRSAYEQYF.